This record covers a single TCR beta chain. This entry is derived from a study of blood T cell repertoires in COVID-19. Data came from immunoSEQ multiplex PCR; TCRdb stores just in-frame clones and leaves some out. Of tens of thousands of clones listed, around nine tenths are singletons. The CDR3 covers 20 residues. With V trimmed by 0 bases and J by 4 bases, 16 bases remained unmatched. Germline-derived CDR1 and CDR2 are SGDLS and YYNGEE. Material for sequencing was peripheral blood. This chain connects TRBV9 to TRBJ2-3; 11 nucleotides match TRBD2. The source is a man in his fifties or sixties with COVID-19, enrolled during active disease. The CDR3 DNA sequence: TGTGCCAGCAGCGTAGAGGACATCCTCCTACTAGCGGGAGATGCAGATACGCAGTATTTT. It is translated as CASSVEDILLLAGDADTQYF.